This passage covers 11 T cell receptor beta chains from one sample sequenced in a study of identical twins. TCRdb passed the 5' RACE reads through MiXCR, listing each CDR3 protein once. The data show around 490,000 distinct CDR3 sequences, approximately 14% seen once. This sample also belongs to another study, concerning yellow fever vaccine responses in identical twins.

Sequenced input: CD4+ T cells sorted from blood. These receptor sequences come from a woman aged 18-35 years in good health.

This clonotype was found a few times. The genes are TRBV7-9 and TRBJ2-3; TRBD1 might be the D (5 bases). The CDR3 extends over 15 amino acids. Germline V lookup: CDR1 SEHNR, CDR2 FQNEAQ (reference sequence). V gave up 3 bases and J gave up 8 bases, with 18 bases separating them. CDR3 loop: CASSFANRNYPTQYF. The CDR3 bases are TGTGCCAGCAGCTTCGCTAACAGGAACTATCCTACGCAGTATTTT.

The rearrangement links TRBV10-3 to TRBJ1-1; 8 bases match TRBD1. The CDR3 has 13 residues. After removal of 10 bases from V and 4 bases from J, the junction contained 8 bases not matched to a gene. Germline values: CDR1 ENHRY, CDR2 SYGVKD. Here the CDR3 reads CASQGAQGTEAFF. Here the CDR3 DNA reads TGTGCCAGTCAGGGGGCGCAAGGCACTGAAGCTTTCTTT.

This clonotype was counted at least ten times. This chain links TRBV18 with TRBJ2-1; no reliable D call. The CDR3 is 13 amino acids. CDR1 KGHSH and CDR2 LQKENI come from the germline V gene. Trimming stripped 4 bases from V and 10 bases from J, with 14 bases between. The CDR3 nucleotides read TGTGCCAGCTCACGCACCAGCGCGGTCGAGCAGTTCTTC. Residues: CASSRTSAVEQFF. The complete variable domain, with remaining parts taken from reference TRBV18 and TRBJ2-1, reads NAGVMQNPRHLVRRRGQEARLRCSPMKGHSHVYWYRQLPEEGLKFMVYLQKENIIDESGMPKERFSAEFPKEGPSILRIQQVVRGDSAAYFCASSRTSAVEQFFGPGTRLTVL.

The chain carries TRBV12-3 or TRBV12-4 and TRBJ1-2, with D possibly being TRBD1 (5 bases). V lost 3 bases and J lost 5, with 10 bases in between. The CDR3 is made up of 13 amino acids. The CDR3 region is CASSLDNRYGYTF. In DNA form, the CDR3 reads TGTGCCAGCAGTTTGGACAACCGTTATGGCTACACCTTC.

The genes are TRBV18 and TRBJ2-5; the match to TRBD1 covers 9 bases. Germline V gene data show CDR1 as KGHSH and CDR2 as LQKENI. The CDR3 sequence is 15 residues long. V lost 4 bases and J lost 5; bases outside the gene matches: 8. The CDR3 spells CASSRGTGSVETQYF. In nucleotides, the CDR3 is TGTGCCAGCTCACGAGGGACAGGGAGCGTCGAGACCCAGTACTTC.

This clonotype was counted between two and nine times. J is TRBJ2-1 and V is TRBV5-1, with TRBD2 matching over 7 bases. The CDR3 runs 16 residues. V gave up 0 bases and J gave up 4 bases; unmatched junction bases: 7. In germline, CDR1 is SGHRS, CDR2 YFSETQ. The CDR3 region is CASSLVGEAGYNEQFF. CDR3 sequence (DNA): TGCGCCAGCAGCTTGGTTGGGGAAGCGGGGTACAATGAGCAGTTCTTC.

This chain links TRBV29-1 with TRBJ2-1, with TRBD2 matching over 8 bases. Germline CDR1 SQVTM, CDR2 ANQGSEA. The CDR3 sequence is 14 residues long. Germline trimming cut 6 bases from V and 3 bases from J; bases unmatched to any gene: 7. CDR3: CSVGRASGYNEQFF. The CDR3 DNA reads as TGCAGCGTCGGGAGGGCTAGCGGCTACAATGAGCAGTTCTTC.

This clonotype has ten or more counts. V is TRBV5-1 and J is TRBJ1-1, with TRBD1 as a possible D gene (5 bases). Germline assignment: CDR1 SGHRS and CDR2 YFSETQ. V shed 0 bases and J shed 4 bases, with 7 bases lying between them. There are 13 residues in the CDR3. The CDR3 loop reads CASSLAGVTEAFF. The CDR3 DNA reads as TGCGCCAGCAGCTTGGCGGGGGTCACTGAAGCTTTCTTT.

The CDR3 loop is CASSLWKTGPLRDTQYF. In DNA, the CDR3 is TGTGCCAGCAGTTTATGGAAGACAGGACCCCTACGGGATACGCAGTATTTT. The chain carries TRBV28 and TRBJ2-3; weak D call: TRBD1 (6 bases). The V gene's germline CDR1 is MDHEN and CDR2 SYDVKM. The CDR3 loop spans 17 amino acids. Trimming left V 0 bases short and J 6 bases short, with 19 bases between.

This clonotype came up many times. V gene TRBV4-2 combines with J gene TRBJ2-1; no reliable D call. V was trimmed by 0 bases and J by 2 bases, leaving 8 bases between them. Germline V gene sequence: CDR1 LGHNA, CDR2 YNFKEQ. CDR3 length equals 15 residues. The CDR3 reads CASSQDGLPYNEQFF. Here the CDR3 DNA reads TGTGCCAGCAGCCAAGACGGCTTACCCTACAATGAGCAGTTCTTC.

The sample holds a few counts of this clonotype. J is TRBJ1-4 and V is TRBV29-1, with 9 bases fitting TRBD1. Germline V gene lookup returns CDR1 SQVTM and CDR2 ANQGSEA. V lost 4 bases to trimming and J lost 5 bases; unmatched junction nucleotides: 2. This CDR3 has 13 amino acids. For the CDR3, the DNA is TGCAGCGTTGGGGACAGGGCAAATGAAAAACTGTTTTTT. As protein: CSVGDRANEKLFF.